This T cell receptor (beta chain) was identified in a study of regulatory T cells in long-lasting Graves disease. Overall study context: For a period under 3 months, newly diagnosed Graves' patients had taken antithyroid drugs.

The CDR3 extends over 15 amino acids. Germline CDR1 and CDR2: MNHEY and SVGAGI. V lost 4 bases, J lost 4 bases, and 16 bases lay in between. Researchers made TCR beta libraries by using iRepertoire HTBI primers and running Arm-PCR on CDR3 regions. TCRdb recomputed calls from the multiplex PCR reads with MiXCR, one row per CDR3 protein. The sample shows 350,000 to 550,000 distinct CDR3 sequences, less than 20% of them seen only once. This clonotype occurred a few times. Its target is unknown. The time point: newly diagnosed GD, antithyroid drugs for less than 3 months. The TCR library used RNA extracted from PBMCs. Notes on the study in general: Repertoires from persistent disease leaned toward TRBV28, TRBJ1-2 and TRBJ2-5. Accuracy was possibly reduced by small sample size.

This sample was also put to use in a study of T cells in Graves' hyperthyroidism and ophthalmopathy.

The TCR sequence derives from a young woman with Graves disease. This material consisted of peripheral blood mononuclear cells (PBMCs), taken at new diagnosis, from a patient treated with antithyroid drugs. The V call is TRBV6-5, the J call TRBJ1-2; no clear D. The CDR3 nucleotides read TGTGCCAGCAGTTCCCGGACGGAAACGTTCTATGGCTACACCTTC. Its protein product is CASSSRTETFYGYTF.